This T cell receptor beta chain was recorded in a study of blood T cell repertoires in COVID-19 (dated by TCRdb to the early 2020s). For the wider study: The collaborator samples originated in the United States, Italy and Spain and spanned the acute and convalescent phases of COVID-19. The prospective study material was composed of cDNA or gDNA derived from T cells, B-cell-depleted T cells, or PBMCs. Deeply sampled blood TCRbeta repertoires from subjects exposed to, actively infected with, or recovered from COVID-19 were included in the dataset. The repertoires were made available in a free public database intended to serve as a resource for research on the immune response to SARS-CoV-2. Samples came from the ongoing ImmuneRACE study (first 160 participants) plus 1,254 subjects from 6 global collaborators. A de-identified subject ID, COVID-19 status, age in years and sex were almost always included in the sample metadata. Where HLA class I and class II types were available, the types were taken from metadata supplied by the sample provider, not from assay-based typing. Overall study outcomes, separate from this receptor: Clinical and demographic metadata were provided uncurated, with the amount varying by source and participant.

TCRbeta CDR3 regions were amplified from genomic DNA using the immunoSEQ Assay, a bias-controlled multiplex PCR. The paper's processing steps were these. The number of nucleated cells in each sample was estimated by amplification of reference gene primers within the assay. To quantify the absolute abundance of each unique TCRbeta CDR3 rearrangement, sequence reads were collapsed and filtered. For each sample, productive Simpson clonality was calculated as the square root of Simpson's diversity index across productive rearrangements. TCRdb took this table from immuneACCESS and kept in-frame rearrangements with V and J called. Such tables lack part of the clones; where checked against another copy, unresolved V genes explain under half of the gap, and the rest is unexplained. V, J and clone size are taken as reported in that table, and D and trimming were inferred from the DNA itself. This sample comprises 390,000 or so clones, 85% to 90% of them detected only once. Clones ranked in the top ten supply roughly 1% of the sample.

From V the trimming removes 2 bases and from J it removes 4 bases, while the gene matches leave 3 bases of the junction unaccounted for. The CDR3 runs 14 residues from the cysteine to the phenylalanine. Only the CDR3 DNA stays, 42 bases, in frame from base 1. From the germline V gene, CDR1 is SGHTA and CDR2 is FQGTGA. In the prospective study, participants were about 18 to 89 years old, resided in 20 to 30 geographic areas of the United States, and were enrolled through a virtual design. To assign participants to cohorts, the prospective study relied on clinical history that participants themselves reported in a screening survey and a study questionnaire. For ImmuneRACE Cohort 3, a participant was defined as recovered based on two consecutive negative NP/OP PCR tests, clearance by a healthcare professional, or resolution of symptoms. Mobile phlebotomists in the prospective study collected whole blood, serum and a nasopharyngeal or oropharyngeal swab from every participant. Prospective study participants could optionally give additional blood draws and questionnaires over an approximately 2-month period. Blood samples from the prospective study were shipped frozen or at room temperature prior to DNA extraction.

As concerns this clone: What this receptor recognizes is not known. Qualities for individual bases were not recorded, and no much larger clone is one base off.

Recombination connected TRBV7-3 to TRBJ1-1; TRBD1 matches 8 bases in the middle. This receptor was obtained from a man aged 18 to 29 who had recovered from COVID-19. Material: PBMCs or T cells enriched from blood (not recorded which). The CDR3 sequence is CASSLGDRSTEAFF. The nucleotide sequence reads TGTGCCAGCAGCTTAGGGGACAGGAGCACTGAAGCTTTCTTT. With the portions outside the CDR3 filled from the reference TRBV7-3 and TRBJ1-1 genes, the complete variable region becomes GAGVSQTPSNKVTEKGKYVELRCDPISGHTALYWYRQSLGQGPEFLIYFQGTGAADDSGLPNDRFFAVRPEGSVSTLKIQRTERGDSAVYLCASSLGDRSTEAFFGQGTRLTVV.